This is a list of T cell receptor beta chains from one sample in a study of T cells in Graves' hyperthyroidism and ophthalmopathy. Via MiXCR, TCRdb re-called the multiplex PCR reads, giving one row per CDR3 protein. The sample shows hundreds of thousands of distinct CDR3 sequences, around 15% of them seen only once. The sample consisted of blood. These receptors originate from a woman aged 18-35 years with Graves' hyperthyroidism. The CDR3 runs from the conserved cysteine through the conserved F or W. The D gene is left open where the match is weak. Clone size, where shown, is once, few, many, or a class for clones that have expanded.

clone size,J gene,V gene,D gene,CDR3 protein,CDR3 DNA
NA,TRBJ2-5,TRBV27,TRBD2,CASSLQAGEVGTQYF,TGTGCCAGCAGTTTACAAGCGGGAGAGGTTGGGACCCAGTACTTC
many,TRBJ2-7,TRBV30,NA,CAWSIIKDEQYF,TGTGCCTGGAGTATAATAAAGGACGAGCAGTACTTC
NA,TRBJ2-2,TRBV29-1,NA,CSVVDGTLNTGELFF,TGCAGCGTTGTAGATGGGACTTTGAACACCGGGGAGCTGTTTTTT
NA,TRBJ2-5,TRBV12-3/TRBV12-4,NA,CASMGSVLKTQYF,TGTGCCAGCATGGGTTCGGTCTTGAAGACCCAGTACTTC
many,TRBJ2-3,TRBV12-3/TRBV12-4,TRBD2,CASTQTSGTDTQYF,TGTGCCAGCACCCAGACTAGCGGCACAGATACGCAGTATTTT
NA,TRBJ1-2,TRBV29-1,NA,CSVVEGGSYGYTF,TGCAGCGTTGTTGAGGGGGGCAGCTATGGCTACACCTTC
many,TRBJ2-5,TRBV13,TRBD1,CASSLGRQGVQETQYF,TGTGCCAGCAGCTTAGGCCGACAGGGTGTACAAGAGACCCAGTACTTC
NA,TRBJ2-1,TRBV7-9,NA,CASSSSIRGRVPRDNEQFF,TGTGCCAGCAGCTCTTCGATCCGAGGTAGGGTACCCCGGGACAATGAGCAGTTCTTC
many,TRBJ1-2,TRBV28,TRBD1,CASSLLTGGYGYTF,TGTGCCAGCAGTTTATTGACAGGGGGCTATGGCTACACCTTC
NA,TRBJ2-5,TRBV6-2/TRBV6-3,TRBD2,CASSRPIPGTSDEETQHF,TGTGCCAGCAGTCGACCCATTCCCGGGACTAGCGATGAAGAGACCCAGCACTTC
many,TRBJ1-1,TRBV3-1,NA,CASSQVATPEAFF,TGTGCCAGCAGCCAAGTAGCGACACCTGAAGCTTTCTTT
few,TRBJ1-5,TRBV4-2,NA,CASSPLQGNQPQHF,TGTGCCAGCAGCCCACTTCAGGGCAATCAGCCCCAGCATTTT
few,TRBJ2-7,TRBV15,NA,CATSRDRPRSPKENAYEQYF,TGTGCCACCAGCAGAGATCGGCCTCGTAGTCCAAAAGAAAACGCCTACGAGCAGTACTTC
few,TRBJ2-7,TRBV29-1,TRBD2,CSARTSGNYEQYF,TGCAGCGCCAGGACTAGCGGGAATTACGAGCAGTACTTC
many,TRBJ1-1,TRBV7-9,NA,CASSLPTSLANTEAFF,TGTGCCAGCAGCTTACCTACATCATTGGCGAACACTGAAGCTTTCTTT
few,TRBJ1-1,TRBV29-1,TRBD1,CSAGTGVVAFF,TGCAGCGCCGGGACAGGGGTTGTCGCTTTCTTT
NA,TRBJ2-1,TRBV20-1,NA,CSARGGISSSLSYNEQFF,TGCAGTGCTAGAGGTGGCATCTCTTCTTCTCTCTCCTACAATGAGCAGTTCTTC